This TCR beta chain was identified during a study of identical twins. Points from the study as a whole: Conclusions were drawn cross-sectionally by statistical analysis, without following the same donors. Within twin pairs, the out-of-frame alpha sequences they shared showed excess low generation probability.

Template switching introduced a universal primer site, and the cDNA bore unique molecular identifiers. MiXCR, applied by TCRdb to the 5' RACE reads, yields one record per CDR3 protein. The sample includes roughly 470,000 distinct CDR3 sequences, approximately 15% seen only once; the top ten take more than 0.8%. V was cut by 5 bases and J by 0 bases, with 2 bases left in between. The CDR3 length is 11 residues. This clonotype was counted at least ten times. No antigen is known for it. These data were likewise used in another study, on yellow fever vaccine responses in identical twins.

The sample consisted of CD4+ T cells sorted from blood. This chain links TRBV12-3 or TRBV12-4 with TRBJ2-7, with D hard to call. The sequence was obtained from a woman younger than 30 in good health. CDR3 sequence (DNA): TGTGCCAGCAGTAACTCCTACGAGCAGTACTTC. Amino acid sequence: CASSNSYEQYF.